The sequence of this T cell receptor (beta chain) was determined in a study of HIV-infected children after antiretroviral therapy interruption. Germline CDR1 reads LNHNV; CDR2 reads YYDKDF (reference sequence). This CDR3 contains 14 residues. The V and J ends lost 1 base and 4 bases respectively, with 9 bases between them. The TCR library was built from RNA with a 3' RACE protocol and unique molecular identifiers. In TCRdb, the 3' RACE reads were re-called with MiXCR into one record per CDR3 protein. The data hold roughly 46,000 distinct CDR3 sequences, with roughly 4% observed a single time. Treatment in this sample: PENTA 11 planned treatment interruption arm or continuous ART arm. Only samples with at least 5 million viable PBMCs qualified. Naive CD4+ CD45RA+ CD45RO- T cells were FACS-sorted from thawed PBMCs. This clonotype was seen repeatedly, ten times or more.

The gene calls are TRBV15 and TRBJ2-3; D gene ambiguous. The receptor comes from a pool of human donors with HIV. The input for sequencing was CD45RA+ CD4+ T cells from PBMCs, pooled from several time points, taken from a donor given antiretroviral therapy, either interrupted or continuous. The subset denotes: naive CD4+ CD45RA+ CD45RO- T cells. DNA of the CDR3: TGTGCCACCAGCAGAGTTTCGGACCCAGATACGCAGTATTTT. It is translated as CATSRVSDPDTQYF. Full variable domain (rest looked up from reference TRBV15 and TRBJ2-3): DAMVIQNPRYQVTQFGKPVTLSCSQTLNHNVMYWYQQKSSQAPKLLFHYYDKDFNNEADTPDNFQSRRPNTSFCFLDIRSPGLGDTAMYLCATSRVSDPDTQYFGPGTRLTVL.